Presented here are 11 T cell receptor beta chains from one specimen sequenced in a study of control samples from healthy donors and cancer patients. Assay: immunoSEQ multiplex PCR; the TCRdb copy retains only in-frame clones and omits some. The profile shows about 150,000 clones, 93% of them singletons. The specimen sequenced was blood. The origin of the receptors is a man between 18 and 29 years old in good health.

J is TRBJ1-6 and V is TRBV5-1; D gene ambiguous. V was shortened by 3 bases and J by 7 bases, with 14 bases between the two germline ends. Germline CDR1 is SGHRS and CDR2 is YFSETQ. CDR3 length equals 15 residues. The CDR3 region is CASSSALLANSPLHF. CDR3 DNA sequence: TGCGCCAGCAGCTCGGCCCTCCTAGCCAATTCACCCCTCCACTTT.

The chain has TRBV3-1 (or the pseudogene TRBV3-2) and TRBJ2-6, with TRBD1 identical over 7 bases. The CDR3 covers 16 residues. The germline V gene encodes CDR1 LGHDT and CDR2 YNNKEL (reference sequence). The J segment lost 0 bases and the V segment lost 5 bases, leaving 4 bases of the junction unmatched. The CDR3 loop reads CASSSDRISGANVLTF. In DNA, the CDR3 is TGTGCCAGCAGCTCGGACAGGATCTCTGGGGCCAACGTCCTGACTTTC.

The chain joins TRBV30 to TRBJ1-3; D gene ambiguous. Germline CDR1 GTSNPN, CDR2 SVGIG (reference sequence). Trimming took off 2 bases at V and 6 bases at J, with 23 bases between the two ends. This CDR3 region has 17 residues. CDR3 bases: TGTGCCTGGAGTAATGGTTTTGGAGGAACTGCCTCAAACACCATATATTTT. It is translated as CAWSNGFGGTASNTIYF.

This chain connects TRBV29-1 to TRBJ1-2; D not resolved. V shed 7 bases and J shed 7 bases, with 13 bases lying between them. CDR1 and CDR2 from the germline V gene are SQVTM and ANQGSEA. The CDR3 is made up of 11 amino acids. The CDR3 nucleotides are TGCAGCGCTGACATCTACTTTGGCTACACCTTC. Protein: CSADIYFGYTF.

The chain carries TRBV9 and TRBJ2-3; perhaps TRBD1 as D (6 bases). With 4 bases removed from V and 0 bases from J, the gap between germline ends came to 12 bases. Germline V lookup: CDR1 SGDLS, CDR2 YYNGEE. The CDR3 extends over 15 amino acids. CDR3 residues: CASSLRGDSTDTQYF. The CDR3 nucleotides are TGTGCCAGCAGCCTCAGGGGCGATAGCACAGATACGCAGTATTTT.

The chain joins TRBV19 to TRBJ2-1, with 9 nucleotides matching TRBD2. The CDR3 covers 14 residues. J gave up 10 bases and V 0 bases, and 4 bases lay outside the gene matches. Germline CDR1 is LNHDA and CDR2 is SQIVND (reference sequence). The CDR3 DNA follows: TGTGCCAGTAGTATAGATGCTAGCGGGATCGAGCAGTTCTTC. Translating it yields CASSIDASGIEQFF. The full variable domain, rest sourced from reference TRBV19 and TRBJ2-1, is DGGITQSPKYLFRKEGQNVTLSCEQNLNHDAMYWYRQDPGQGLRLIYYSQIVNDFQKGDIAEGYSVSREKKESFPLTVTSAQKNPTAFYLCASSIDASGIEQFFGPGTRLTVL.

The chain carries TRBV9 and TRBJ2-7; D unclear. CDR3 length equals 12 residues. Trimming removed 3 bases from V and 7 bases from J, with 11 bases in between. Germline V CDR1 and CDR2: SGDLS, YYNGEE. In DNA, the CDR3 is TGTGCCAGCAGCGGAGGCGTGGGAGAGCAGTACTTC. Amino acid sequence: CASSGGVGEQYF.

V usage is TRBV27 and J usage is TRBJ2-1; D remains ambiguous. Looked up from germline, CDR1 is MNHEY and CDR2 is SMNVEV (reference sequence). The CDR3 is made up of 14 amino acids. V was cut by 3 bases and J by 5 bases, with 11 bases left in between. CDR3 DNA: TGTGCCAGCAGTTTTGGCCGGTCGAACAATGAGCAGTTCTTC. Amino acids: CASSFGRSNNEQFF.

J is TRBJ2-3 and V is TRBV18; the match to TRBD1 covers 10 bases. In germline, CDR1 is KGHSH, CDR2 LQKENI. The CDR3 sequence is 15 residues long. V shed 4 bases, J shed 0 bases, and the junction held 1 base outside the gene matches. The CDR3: CASSRDRGSTDTQYF. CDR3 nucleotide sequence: TGTGCCAGCTCACGGGACAGGGGTAGCACAGATACGCAGTATTTT.

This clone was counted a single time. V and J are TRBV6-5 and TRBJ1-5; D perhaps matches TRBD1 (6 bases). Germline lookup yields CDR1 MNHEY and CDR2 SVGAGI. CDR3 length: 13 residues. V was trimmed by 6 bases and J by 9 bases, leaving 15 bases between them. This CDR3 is CASRTGRGSPQHF. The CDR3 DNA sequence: TGTGCCAGCAGAACAGGGAGGGGCTCGCCCCAGCATTTT.

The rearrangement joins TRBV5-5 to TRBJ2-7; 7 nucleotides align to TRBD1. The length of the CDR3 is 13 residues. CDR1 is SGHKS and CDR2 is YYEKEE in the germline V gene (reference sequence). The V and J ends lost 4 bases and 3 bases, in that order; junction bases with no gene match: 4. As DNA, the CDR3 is TGTGCCAGCAGCGGCCGGGACAGCTACGAGCAGTACTTC. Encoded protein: CASSGRDSYEQYF. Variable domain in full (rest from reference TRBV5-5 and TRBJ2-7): DAGVTQSPTHLIKTRGQQVTLRCSPISGHKSVSWYQQVLGQGPQFIFQYYEKEERGRGNFPDRFSARQFPNYSSELNVNALLLGDSALYLCASSGRDSYEQYFGPGTRLTVT.